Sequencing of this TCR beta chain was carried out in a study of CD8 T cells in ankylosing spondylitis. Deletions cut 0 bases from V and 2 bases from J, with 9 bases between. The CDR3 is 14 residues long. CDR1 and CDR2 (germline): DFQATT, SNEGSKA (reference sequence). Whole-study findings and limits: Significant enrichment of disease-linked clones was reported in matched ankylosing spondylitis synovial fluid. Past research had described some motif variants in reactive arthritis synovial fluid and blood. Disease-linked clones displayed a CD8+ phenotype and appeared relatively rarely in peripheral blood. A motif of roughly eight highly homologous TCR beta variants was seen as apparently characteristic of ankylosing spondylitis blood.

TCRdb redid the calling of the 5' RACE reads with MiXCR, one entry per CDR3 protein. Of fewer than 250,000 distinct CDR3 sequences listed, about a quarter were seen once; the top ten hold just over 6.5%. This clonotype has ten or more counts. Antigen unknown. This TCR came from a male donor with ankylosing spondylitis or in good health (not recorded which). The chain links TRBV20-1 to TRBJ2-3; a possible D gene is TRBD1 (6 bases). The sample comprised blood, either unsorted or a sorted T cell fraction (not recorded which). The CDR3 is CSAREGHSTDTQYF. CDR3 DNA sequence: TGCAGTGCTAGAGAGGGACATTCCACAGATACGCAGTATTTT.